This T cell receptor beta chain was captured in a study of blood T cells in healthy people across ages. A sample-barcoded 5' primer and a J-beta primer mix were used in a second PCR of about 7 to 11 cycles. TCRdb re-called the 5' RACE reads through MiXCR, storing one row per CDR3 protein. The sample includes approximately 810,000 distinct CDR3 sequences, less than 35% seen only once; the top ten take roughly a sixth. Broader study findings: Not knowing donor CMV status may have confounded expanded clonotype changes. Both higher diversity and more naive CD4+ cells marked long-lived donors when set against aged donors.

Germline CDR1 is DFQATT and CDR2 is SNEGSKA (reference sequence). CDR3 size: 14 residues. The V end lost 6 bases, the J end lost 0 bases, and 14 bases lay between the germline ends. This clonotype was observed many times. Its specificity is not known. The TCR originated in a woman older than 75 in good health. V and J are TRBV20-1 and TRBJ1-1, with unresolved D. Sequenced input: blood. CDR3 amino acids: CSALSSTVNTEAFF. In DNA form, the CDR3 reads TGCAGTGCCCTGTCTTCAACGGTGAACACTGAAGCTTTCTTT.